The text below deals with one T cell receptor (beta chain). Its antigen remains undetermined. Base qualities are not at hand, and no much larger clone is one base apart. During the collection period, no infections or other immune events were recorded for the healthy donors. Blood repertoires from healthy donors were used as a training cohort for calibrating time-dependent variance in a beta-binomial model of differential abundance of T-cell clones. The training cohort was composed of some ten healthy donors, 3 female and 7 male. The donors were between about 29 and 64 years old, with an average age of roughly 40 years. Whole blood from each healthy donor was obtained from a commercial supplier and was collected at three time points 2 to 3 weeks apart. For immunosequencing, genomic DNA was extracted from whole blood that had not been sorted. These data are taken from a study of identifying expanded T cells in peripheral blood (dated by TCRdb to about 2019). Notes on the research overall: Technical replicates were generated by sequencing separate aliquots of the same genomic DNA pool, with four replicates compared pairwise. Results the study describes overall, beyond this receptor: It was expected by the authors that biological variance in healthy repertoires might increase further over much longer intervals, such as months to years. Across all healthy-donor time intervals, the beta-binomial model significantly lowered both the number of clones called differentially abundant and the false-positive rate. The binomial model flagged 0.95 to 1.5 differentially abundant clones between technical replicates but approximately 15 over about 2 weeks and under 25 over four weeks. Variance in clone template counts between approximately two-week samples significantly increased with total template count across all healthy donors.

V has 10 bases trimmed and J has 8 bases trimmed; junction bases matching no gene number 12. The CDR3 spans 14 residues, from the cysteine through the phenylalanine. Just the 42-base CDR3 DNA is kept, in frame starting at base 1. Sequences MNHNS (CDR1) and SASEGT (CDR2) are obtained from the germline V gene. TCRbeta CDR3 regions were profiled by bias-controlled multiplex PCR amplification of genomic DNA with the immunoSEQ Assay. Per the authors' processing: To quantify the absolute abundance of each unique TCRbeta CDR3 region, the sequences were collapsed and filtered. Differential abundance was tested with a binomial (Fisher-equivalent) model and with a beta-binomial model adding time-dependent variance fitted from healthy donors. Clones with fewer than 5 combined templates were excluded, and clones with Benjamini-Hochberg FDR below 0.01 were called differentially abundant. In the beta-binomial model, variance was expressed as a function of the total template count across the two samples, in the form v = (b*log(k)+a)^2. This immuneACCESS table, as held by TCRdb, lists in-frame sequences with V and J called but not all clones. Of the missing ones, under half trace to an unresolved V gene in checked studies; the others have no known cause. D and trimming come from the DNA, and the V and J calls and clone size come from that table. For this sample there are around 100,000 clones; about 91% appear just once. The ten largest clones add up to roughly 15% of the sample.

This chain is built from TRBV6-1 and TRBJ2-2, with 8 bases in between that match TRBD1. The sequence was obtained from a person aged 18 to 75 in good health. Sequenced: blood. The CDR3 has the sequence CATNLAGGSGELFF. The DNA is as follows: TGTGCCACAAACTTGGCAGGGGGCAGTGGGGAGCTGTTTTTT.